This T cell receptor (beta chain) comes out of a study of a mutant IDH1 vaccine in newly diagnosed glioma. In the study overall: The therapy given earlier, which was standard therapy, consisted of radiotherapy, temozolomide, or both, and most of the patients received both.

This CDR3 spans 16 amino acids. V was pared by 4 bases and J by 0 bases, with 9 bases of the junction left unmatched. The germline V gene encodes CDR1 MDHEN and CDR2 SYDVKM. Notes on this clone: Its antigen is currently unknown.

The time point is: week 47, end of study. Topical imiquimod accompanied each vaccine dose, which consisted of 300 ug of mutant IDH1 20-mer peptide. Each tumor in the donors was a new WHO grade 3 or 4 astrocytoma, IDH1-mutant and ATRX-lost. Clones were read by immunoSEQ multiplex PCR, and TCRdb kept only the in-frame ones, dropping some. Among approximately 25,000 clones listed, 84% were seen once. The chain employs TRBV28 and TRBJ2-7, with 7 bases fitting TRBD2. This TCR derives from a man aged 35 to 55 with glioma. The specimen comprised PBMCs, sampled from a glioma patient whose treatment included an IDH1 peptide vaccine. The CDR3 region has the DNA TGTGCCAGCAGTTCCCCCAAGGCGGGAGTCTCCTACGAGCAGTACTTC. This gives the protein CASSSPKAGVSYEQYF. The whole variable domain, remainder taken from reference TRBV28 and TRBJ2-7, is DVKVTQSSRYLVKRTGEKVFLECVQDMDHENMFWYRQDPGLGLRLIYFSYDVKMKEKGDIPEGYSVSREKKERFSLILESASTNQTSMYLCASSSPKAGVSYEQYFGPGTRLTVT.